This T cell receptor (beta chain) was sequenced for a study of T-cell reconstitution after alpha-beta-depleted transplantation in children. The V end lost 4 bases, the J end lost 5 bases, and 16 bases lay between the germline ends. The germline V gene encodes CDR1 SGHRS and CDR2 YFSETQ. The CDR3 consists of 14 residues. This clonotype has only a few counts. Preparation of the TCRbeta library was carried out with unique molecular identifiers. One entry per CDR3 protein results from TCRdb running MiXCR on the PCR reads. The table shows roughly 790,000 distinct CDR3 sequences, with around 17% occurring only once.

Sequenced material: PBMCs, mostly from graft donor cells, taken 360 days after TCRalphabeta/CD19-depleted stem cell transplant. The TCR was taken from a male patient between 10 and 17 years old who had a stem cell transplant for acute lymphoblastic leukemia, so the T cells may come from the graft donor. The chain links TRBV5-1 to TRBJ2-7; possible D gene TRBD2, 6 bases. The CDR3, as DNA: TGCGCCAGCAGCCGGGGCGGAGGGATCAACGAGCAGTACTTC. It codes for CASSRGGGINEQYF.